Detailed here is one T cell receptor beta chain. The antigen is unknown. The V and J ends lost 0 bases and 0 bases respectively, with 8 bases between them. The CDR3 loop spans 15 amino acids. Looked up from germline, CDR1 is SGHRS and CDR2 is YFSETQ. This entry belongs to a study of vaccination effects on CD4 cells after COVID-19. Findings of the study overall: Late post-vaccination, clones induced by infection and those induced by vaccine underwent marked clonal contraction. Healthy vaccinees had only 1 of 255 vaccine-induced clones cross-react with common cold coronaviruses.

Before sequencing, viral peptide pools were used by the ViraFEST assay to expand antigen-specific CD4+ T cells. Following culture for about 11 days, CD4+ T cells were isolated. Neither prior SARS-CoV-2 infection nor positive nucleocapsid antibodies were present in the vaccine recipients. Wells each received more than 1.5 million PBMC, cultured with around 10 IU/ml IL-2 and around 10 ug/ml peptides. Libraries were prepared by immunoSEQ multiplex PCR; TCRdb keeps only in-frame clonotypes and omits some of them. The repertoire includes around 54,000 clones, around 75% of them detected once, and 2.4% sits in the top ten.

Here the sequenced sample was CD4+ T cells from PBMCs cultured with HCoV-229E spike peptides, taken before COVID-19 vaccination. The J gene is TRBJ2-3, the V gene TRBV5-1; D call uncertain. The clonotype originates from a human donor who received a COVID-19 vaccine. CDR3 sequence: CASSLGSSSTDTQYF. The CDR3 DNA reads as TGCGCCAGCAGCTTGGGTAGCTCTAGCACAGATACGCAGTATTTT.